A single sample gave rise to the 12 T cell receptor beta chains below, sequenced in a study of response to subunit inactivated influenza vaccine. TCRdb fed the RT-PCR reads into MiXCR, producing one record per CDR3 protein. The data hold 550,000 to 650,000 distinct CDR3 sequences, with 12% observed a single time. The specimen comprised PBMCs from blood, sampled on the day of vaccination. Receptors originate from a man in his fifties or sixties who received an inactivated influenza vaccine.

CDR3 region: CASSFTWAYGYTF. CDR3 nucleotide sequence: TGTGCCAGCAGCTTTACGTGGGCCTATGGCTACACCTTC. The V gene is TRBV7-2, the J gene TRBJ1-2; D unresolved. The V end lost 3 bases, the J end lost 4 bases, and 9 bases lay between the germline ends. The germline gives CDR1 SGHTA, CDR2 FQGNSA. CDR3 size: 13 residues.

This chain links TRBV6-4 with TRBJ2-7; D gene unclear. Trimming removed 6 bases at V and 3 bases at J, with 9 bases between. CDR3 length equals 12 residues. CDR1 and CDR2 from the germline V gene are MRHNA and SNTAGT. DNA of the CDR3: TGTGCCAGCAGAAACAGAGTCTACGAGCAGTACTTC. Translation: CASRNRVYEQYF.

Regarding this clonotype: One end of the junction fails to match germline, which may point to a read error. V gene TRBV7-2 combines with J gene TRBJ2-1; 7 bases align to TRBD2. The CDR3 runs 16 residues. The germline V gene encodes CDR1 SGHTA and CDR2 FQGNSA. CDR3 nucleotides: TGTGGCAGCAGCTTAGGTGCGGGGGACTATTACAATGAGCAGTTCTTC. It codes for CGSSLGAGDYYNEQFF.

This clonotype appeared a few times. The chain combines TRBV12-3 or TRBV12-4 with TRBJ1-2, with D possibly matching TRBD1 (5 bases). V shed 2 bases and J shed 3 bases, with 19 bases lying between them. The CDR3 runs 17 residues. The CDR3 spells CASSLLGTFSSDYGYTF. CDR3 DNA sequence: TGTGCCAGCAGTTTACTGGGGACCTTCTCGTCTGACTATGGCTACACCTTC.

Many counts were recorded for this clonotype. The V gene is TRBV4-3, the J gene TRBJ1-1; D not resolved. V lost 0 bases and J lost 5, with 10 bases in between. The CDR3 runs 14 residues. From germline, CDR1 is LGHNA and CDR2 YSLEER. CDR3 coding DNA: TGCGCCAGCAGCCAAGAGGTTGTTTGGACTGAAGCTTTCTTT. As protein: CASSQEVVWTEAFF.

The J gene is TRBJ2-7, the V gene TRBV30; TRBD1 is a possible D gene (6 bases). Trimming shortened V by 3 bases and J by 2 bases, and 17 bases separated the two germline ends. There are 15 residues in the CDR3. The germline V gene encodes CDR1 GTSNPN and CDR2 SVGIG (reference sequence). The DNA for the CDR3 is TGTGCCTGGAGCCTTACAGGGTTACGGACCTACGAGCAGTACTTC. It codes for CAWSLTGLRTYEQYF.

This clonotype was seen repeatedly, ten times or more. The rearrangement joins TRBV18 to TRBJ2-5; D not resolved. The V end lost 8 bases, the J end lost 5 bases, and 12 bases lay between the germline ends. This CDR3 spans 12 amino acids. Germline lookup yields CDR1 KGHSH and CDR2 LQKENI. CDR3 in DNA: TGTGCCAGCAGTGGGGTTAGGGAGACCCAGTACTTC. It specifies CASSGVRETQYF.

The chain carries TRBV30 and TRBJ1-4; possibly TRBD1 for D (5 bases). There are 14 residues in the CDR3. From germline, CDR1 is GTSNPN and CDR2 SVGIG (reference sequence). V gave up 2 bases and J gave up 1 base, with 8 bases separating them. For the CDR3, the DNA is TGTGCCTGGAGTAATCAGGGAACTAATGAAAAACTGTTTTTT. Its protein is CAWSNQGTNEKLFF.

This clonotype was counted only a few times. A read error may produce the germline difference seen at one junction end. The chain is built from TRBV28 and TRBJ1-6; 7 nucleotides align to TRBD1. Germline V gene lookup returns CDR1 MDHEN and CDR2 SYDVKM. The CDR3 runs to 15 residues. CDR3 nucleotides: TGTGCCAGCAGATTATTACCACAGGGGAATTCACCCCTCCACTTT. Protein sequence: CASRLLPQGNSPLHF.

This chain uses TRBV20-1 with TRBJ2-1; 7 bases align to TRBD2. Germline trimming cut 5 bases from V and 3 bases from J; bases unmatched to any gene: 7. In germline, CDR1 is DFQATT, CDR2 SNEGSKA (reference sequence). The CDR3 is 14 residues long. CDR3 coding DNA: TGCAGTGCTTCGAGCGGGGTGCTCTACAATGAGCAGTTCTTC. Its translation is CSASSGVLYNEQFF.

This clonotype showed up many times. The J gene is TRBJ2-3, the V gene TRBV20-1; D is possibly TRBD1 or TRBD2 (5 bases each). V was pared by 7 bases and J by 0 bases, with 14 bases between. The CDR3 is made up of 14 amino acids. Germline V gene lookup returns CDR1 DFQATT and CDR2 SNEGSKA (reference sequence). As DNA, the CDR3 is TGCAGTGTTCCGAATGGGGGAAGCACAGATACGCAGTATTTT. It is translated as CSVPNGGSTDTQYF.

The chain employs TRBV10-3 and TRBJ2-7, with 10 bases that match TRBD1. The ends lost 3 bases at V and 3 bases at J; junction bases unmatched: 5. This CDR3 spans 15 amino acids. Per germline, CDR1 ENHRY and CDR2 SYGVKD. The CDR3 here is CAISDPGQGNYEQYF. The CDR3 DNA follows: TGTGCCATCAGTGACCCGGGACAGGGGAACTACGAGCAGTACTTC.